This TCR beta chain was retrieved from a study of blood T cell repertoires in COVID-19. The overall study: The United States, Italy and Spain provided the acute and convalescent COVID-19 samples. The cDNA or gDNA used as material had been derived from T cells, B-cell-depleted T cells, or PBMCs.

Original analysis: Amplification of reference gene primers was used by the study to estimate nucleated cell counts. Measured with immunoSEQ multiplex PCR; TCRdb has only the in-frame clones, and not every one. The V and J calls and the clone size are those of that table, but D and trimming were determined from the DNA. This sample has roughly 93,000 clones, with over 75% found just once. Germline CDR1 and CDR2: SGHRS and YFSETQ. This CDR3 is built from 15 residues. V was trimmed by 3 bases and J by 0 bases, leaving 9 bases between them. This sequence originates from a woman older than 75 with acute or convalescent COVID-19. Sequenced: peripheral blood. The chain uses TRBV5-1 and TRBJ2-2; possibly TRBD1 for D (6 bases). DNA for the CDR3: TGCGCCAGCAGCTCTGGACAGACGAACACCGGGGAGCTGTTTTTT. It encodes CASSSGQTNTGELFF.